This T cell receptor beta chain was identified in a study of cytomegalovirus exposure and HLA in healthy donors. The CDR3 spans 12 residues. Trimming pared 6 bases from V and 9 bases from J, leaving 14 bases between. Germline V gives CDR1 MNHNY, CDR2 SVGAGI (reference sequence). Primers: 60 Vbeta forward and 13 Jbeta reverse. Libraries were prepared by immunoSEQ multiplex PCR; TCRdb keeps only in-frame clonotypes and omits some of them. The sample records some 190,000 clones, 80% to 85% being singletons. On this clone itself: Its antigen remains unknown.

Study-wide results and limits: In a later analysis, several top co-occurrence clusters appeared linked to parvovirus B19, influenza, CMV and Epstein-Barr virus.

Sequencing was done on a sample of PBMCs. The sequence was collected from a woman between 40 and 55 years old in good health and CMV-seronegative. The chain uses TRBV6-6 and TRBJ1-1; D possibly corresponds to TRBD1 (5 bases). CDR3 sequence: CASRTKDMKAFF. In DNA, the CDR3 is TGTGCCAGCAGGACCAAGGACATGAAAGCTTTCTTT.